The 17 T cell receptor beta chains below all came from one sample that was sequenced in a study of T-cell memory formation after mild COVID-19. TCRdb used MiXCR to reprocess the 5' RACE reads, holding one entry per CDR3 protein. The data hold about 130,000 distinct CDR3 sequences, with roughly 6% observed a single time. The sequencing sample was made of PBMCs or a T cell subset sorted from them (not recorded which). These receptors came from an adult woman who had mild COVID-19 (a few samples of this study predate the infection). Cell type and time point are not known.

Here the CDR3 DNA reads TGTGCCAGCAGCCCACAGGGGGCGCGGAACACTGAAGCTTTCTTT. This gives the protein CASSPQGARNTEAFF. The chain carries TRBV7-3 and TRBJ1-1, with 9 bases aligning to TRBD1. Looked up from germline, CDR1 is SGHTA and CDR2 is FQGTGA. The CDR3 has 15 residues. V gave up 5 bases and J gave up 1 base; unmatched junction bases: 5.

This clonotype showed up many times. The chain joins TRBV7-2 to TRBJ1-2, with TRBD1 matching over 7 bases. The CDR3 consists of 14 residues. V lost 5 bases, J lost 2 bases, and 5 bases stayed unmatched. CDR1 and CDR2 (germline): SGHTA, FQGNSA. The CDR3 spells CASSAQGTNYGYTF. DNA for the CDR3: TGTGCCAGCAGCGCACAGGGGACCAACTATGGCTACACCTTC.

The V and J genes are TRBV11-2 and TRBJ2-7; perhaps TRBD1 as D (5 bases). Trimming cost V 0 bases and J 4 bases, with 13 bases left between them. Germline loops: CDR1 SGHAT, CDR2 FQNNGV. The CDR3 covers 15 residues. DNA of the CDR3: TGTGCCAGCAGCTTAGACACAGCAAGGGGTTACGAGCAGTACTTC. This translates into CASSLDTARGYEQYF.

This clonotype was seen many times. A junction end diverges from the germline sequence, so it may reflect a read error. J is TRBJ2-2 and V is TRBV5-8, with TRBD1 matching over 10 bases. This CDR3 has 15 amino acids. Germline CDR1 and CDR2: SGHTS and YDEGEE. This chain's CDR3 is CASSPGTGVTEELFF. DNA of the CDR3: TGTGCCAGCAGCCCAGGGACAGGGGTAACCGAGGAGCTGTTTTTT.

This clonotype has just a few counts. The chain combines TRBV5-1 with TRBJ2-3, with D perhaps matching TRBD1 (6 bases). V was pared by 5 bases and J by 2 bases, with 12 bases between. The CDR3 runs 14 residues. Germline loops: CDR1 SGHRS, CDR2 YFSETQ. The CDR3 DNA reads as TGCGCCAGCAGTACAGGGTGGGACACAGATACGCAGTATTTT. Translation: CASSTGWDTDTQYF.

The chain employs TRBV4-2 and TRBJ1-5; 9 bases are shared with TRBD1. CDR1 LGHNA and CDR2 YNFKEQ come from the germline V gene. This CDR3 comprises 16 residues. With 0 bases clipped from V and 1 base from J, the junction kept 1 base outside the gene matches. CDR3: CASSQEGQGSNQPQHF. Here the CDR3 DNA reads TGTGCCAGCAGCCAAGAGGGACAGGGAAGCAATCAGCCCCAGCATTTT.

The CDR3 sequence is CASSQESSYNEQFF. The CDR3 DNA is TGCGCCAGCTCGCAGGAGAGCTCCTACAATGAGCAGTTCTTC. The rearrangement uses TRBV5-1 and TRBJ2-1, with unresolved D. CDR3 length equals 14 residues. In germline, CDR1 is SGHRS, CDR2 YFSETQ. Trimming took 7 bases from V and 0 from J, leaving 11 bases between them.

This clonotype was found a few times. The J gene is TRBJ1-1, the V gene TRBV5-6; a weak D match, TRBD1 (5 bases). Germline V gives CDR1 SGHDT, CDR2 YYEEEE. Deletions cut 6 bases from V and 5 bases from J, with 20 bases between. The CDR3 loop spans 15 amino acids. The CDR3 loop reads CASKAQGVDSTEAFF. CDR3 in DNA: TGTGCCAGCAAGGCGCAGGGAGTTGATAGTACTGAAGCTTTCTTT.

The gene calls are TRBV5-1 and TRBJ1-6; no reliable D call. The V end was cut by 4 bases, the J end by 7 bases, with 18 bases between. CDR1 and CDR2 from the germline V gene are SGHRS and YFSETQ. This CDR3 contains 16 residues. The CDR3 DNA follows: TGCGCCAGCAGCCCCCGAATAGGAATGGAAAATTCACCCCTCCACTTT. Protein: CASSPRIGMENSPLHF.

This clonotype was counted only a few times. The chain joins TRBV5-1 to TRBJ2-2; D remains unclear. The CDR3 has 14 amino acids. Trimming took off 0 bases at V and 3 bases at J, with 6 bases between the two ends. Germline V CDR1 and CDR2: SGHRS, YFSETQ. As DNA, the CDR3 is TGCGCCAGCAGCTTGGGAGTAGACACCGGGGAGCTGTTTTTT. Amino acids: CASSLGVDTGELFF.

This chain links TRBV20-1 with TRBJ1-6; TRBD1 aligns across 8 bases. The CDR3 contains 12 residues. The germline CDR1 and CDR2 sequences are DFQATT and SNEGSKA (reference sequence). The J segment lost 9 bases and the V segment lost 6 bases, leaving 4 bases of the junction unmatched. The CDR3 reads CSAHRGGSPLHF. The CDR3 DNA reads TGCAGTGCACACAGGGGGGGTTCACCCCTCCACTTT.

This clonotype was picked up many times. This chain links TRBV18 with TRBJ2-2, with TRBD1 as a possible D gene (5 bases). Germline-derived CDR1 and CDR2 are KGHSH and LQKENI. The CDR3 length is 14 residues. V gave up 1 base and J gave up 4 bases, with 7 bases separating them. The CDR3 DNA follows: TGTGCCAGCTCACCACAGGGGCTCACCGGGGAGCTGTTTTTT. Amino acid sequence: CASSPQGLTGELFF.

This clonotype has only a few counts. The gene calls are TRBV4-1 and TRBJ2-3, with 12 bases that match TRBD1. The CDR3 consists of 16 residues. V shed 9 bases, J shed 3 bases, and the junction held 10 bases outside the gene matches. The germline V gene has CDR1 MGHRA and CDR2 YSYEKL. In DNA form, the CDR3 reads TGCGCCAGTAACCGGGGGACAGGGGGCAAGACAGATACGCAGTATTTT. This translates into CASNRGTGGKTDTQYF.

A few counts support this clonotype. The V call is TRBV12-3 or TRBV12-4, the J call TRBJ2-5, with 10 bases lining up with TRBD2. V trimming: 4 bases; J trimming: 3 bases; junction bases outside the gene matches: 5. This CDR3 comprises 15 residues. The CDR3, as DNA: TGTGCCAGCAGTTGGGTACTAGCGGGGAAAGAGACCCAGTACTTC. Amino acids: CASSWVLAGKETQYF.

This clonotype was counted ten times or more. The chain combines TRBV4-3 with TRBJ2-2; D perhaps matches TRBD2 (5 bases). Germline V gene sequence: CDR1 LGHNA, CDR2 YSLEER. Trimming removed 0 bases at V and 6 bases at J, with 14 bases between. The CDR3 length is 16 residues. The CDR3 here is CASSQDGSLRAGELFF. The CDR3 DNA sequence: TGCGCCAGCAGCCAAGATGGGTCCTTGAGGGCCGGGGAGCTGTTTTTT.

This chain uses TRBV4-1 with TRBJ1-4, with a possible D match to TRBD1 (5 bases). This CDR3 has 15 amino acids. The germline V gene encodes CDR1 MGHRA and CDR2 YSYEKL. V was shortened by 8 bases and J by 2 bases, with 15 bases between the two germline ends. Written as DNA, the CDR3 is TGCGCCAGCCGGCCAATGGGGGAGACTAATGAAAAACTGTTTTTT. This translates into CASRPMGETNEKLFF.

The V and J genes are TRBV6-5 and TRBJ1-1, with D unresolved. The CDR3 contains 12 residues. CDR1 MNHEY and CDR2 SVGAGI come from the germline V gene. V was shortened by 3 bases and J by 6 bases, with 8 bases between the two germline ends. CDR3 coding DNA: TGTGCCAGCAGTTATTTGGGATCTGAAGCTTTCTTT. Translating it yields CASSYLGSEAFF.